This paragraph reports one TCR beta chain. This receptor's antigen is unknown. This entry comes from a study of CXCR3-negative and CXCR3-positive naive CD8 T cells (dated by TCRdb to the late 2010s). About the study as a whole: In total, approximately 140 million TRB reads were obtained, or roughly 1.5 +/- 0.3 million reads per library. Data from ten to twelve donors, pooled across two independent experiments, went into the diversity and physicochemical repertoire analyses. The TRBV-TRBJ cluster analysis covered naive subsets from several donors and memory cells from 3 donors. General conclusions and limits of the study: TRBV-TRBJ usage was similar between naive CXCR3-negative and CXCR3-positive cells from the same donor, while memory cells showed distinct patterns. Both naive subsets had comparably high repertoire diversity, while memory CD8+ T cells had much lower repertoire diversity. Compared with CXCR3-negative naive cells, CXCR3-positive naive cells had TRB CDR3s with higher hydrophobicity (lower Kidera factor 4), lower energy, and higher strength and volume indices. CXCR3 expression partially decreased after cryopreservation, so most assays used freshly isolated PBMCs. Because surface CD5, which has been linked to self-reactivity in mice, was comparable between naive subsets, TCR interaction strength was also inferred from TRB CDR3 physicochemical properties.

For every CD8+ T cell subset, fewer than 350,000 cells were flow-sorted straight into RLT lysis buffer, and each subset was sorted in triplicate. To exclude memory contaminants, naive CD8+ T cells were stringently defined as CD45RO-CCR7+CD27+CD95-. Using standard density gradient centrifugation, peripheral blood mononuclear cells were isolated from buffy coats. Naive CXCR3-negative and CXCR3-positive CD8+ T cells were flow-sorted on a FACSAria III. An RNeasy Mini Kit was used to extract total RNA from the sorted cells. The sample was run on a NextSeq 550. The Human TCR Profiling Kit (MiLaboratory) was used to make UMI-labeled 5' RACE TRB cDNA libraries. cDNA synthesis used the entire amount of extracted RNA, and PCR amplification then used the entire amount of cDNA produced. Libraries were prepared in parallel with an identical number of PCR cycles. On the study's bioinformatics: MIGEC and MiXCR extracted about 50,000 +/- 9,200 unique UMI-labeled TRB cDNA molecules per library, requiring at least two reads per UMI. On average, about 40,000 +/- 10,000 functional in-frame TRB CDR3 nucleotide clonotypes lacking stop codons were found per library. After downsampling to 5000 UMI-labeled TRB molecules per sample, diversity metrics such as normalized Shannon-Wiener and Chao1 were calculated in VDJtools. Clonotype-size-weighted physicochemical properties of the central five CDR3 residues (interaction energy, strength, volume and Kidera factor 4) were computed in VDJtools. With the reads reprocessed by TCRdb, a single entry stands for each CDR3 protein sequence and no DNA is reported. V and J calls and clone size were set by TCRdb, not the authors. The table for this sample shows roughly 63,000 distinct CDR3 sequences. 4.8% of the sample is held by the ten biggest clonotypes.

The CDR3, cysteine through phenylalanine, is 16 amino acids long. No nucleotide data were recorded. CDR1 and CDR2 are drawn from the germline V gene (reference sequence): SEHNR, FQNEAQ. Material: naive CXCR3+ CD8+ T cells from blood. According to the study, the label for this sample's cell subset or site signals: CD45RO-CCR7+CD27+CD95- naive CD8+ T cells expressing CXCR3 (TNR3+). In this chain, TRBV7-9 is recombined with TRBJ2-5. The TCR comes from a human donor in good health. Some clones in this sample may be carry-over from other donors' samples. The CDR3 reads CASSLVVAGTQETQYF.